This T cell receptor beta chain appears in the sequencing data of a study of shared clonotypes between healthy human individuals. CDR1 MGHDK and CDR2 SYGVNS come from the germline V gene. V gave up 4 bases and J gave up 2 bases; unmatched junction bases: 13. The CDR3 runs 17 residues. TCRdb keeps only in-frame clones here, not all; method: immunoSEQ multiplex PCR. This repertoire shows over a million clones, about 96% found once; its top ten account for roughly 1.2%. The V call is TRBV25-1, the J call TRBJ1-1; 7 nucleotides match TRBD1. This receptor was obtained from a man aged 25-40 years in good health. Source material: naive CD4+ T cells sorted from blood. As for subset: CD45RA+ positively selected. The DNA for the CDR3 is TGTGCCAGCAGTGCGGACAGGCCACCGAAAGGCAACACTGAAGCTTTCTTT. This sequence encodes CASSADRPPKGNTEAFF. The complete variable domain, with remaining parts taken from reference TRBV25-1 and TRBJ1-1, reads EADIYQTPRYLVIGTGKKITLECSQTMGHDKMYWYQQDPGMELHLIHYSYGVNSTEKGDLSSESTVSRIRTEHFPLTLESARPSHTSQYLCASSADRPPKGNTEAFFGQGTRLTVV.